The 4 T cell receptor beta chains in this list originate from one sample, sequenced in a study of cytomegalovirus exposure and HLA in healthy donors. The primer mix had 60 Vbeta and 13 Jbeta primers. Profiled with immunoSEQ multiplex PCR; TCRdb holds only in-frame clones, not every one. The sample yields 100,000 to 150,000 clones, about 84% seen once. The sample was PBMCs. These receptors came from a man between 18 and 35 years old in good health and CMV-seropositive.

This chain connects TRBV11-3 to TRBJ2-7; D possibly corresponds to TRBD2 (6 bases). This CDR3 comprises 14 residues. Deletions cut 1 base from V and 5 bases from J, with 12 bases between. Germline lookup yields CDR1 SGHNT and CDR2 YENEEA. The CDR3, as DNA: TGTGCCAGCAGCTTAGGCGGGGCGCAAGACGAGCAGTACTTC. It is translated as CASSLGGAQDEQYF.

This clone was seen a handful of times. V usage is TRBV9 and J usage is TRBJ1-1; tentative D call: TRBD1 (6 bases). The germline V and J ends were trimmed by 4 bases and 2 bases, with 21 bases remaining between them. This CDR3 is built from 17 residues. Germline assignment: CDR1 SGDLS and CDR2 YYNGEE. The CDR3 sequence: CASSPHRSTGFNTEAFF. In DNA, the CDR3 is TGTGCCAGCAGCCCACACAGATCGACAGGATTTAACACTGAAGCTTTCTTT.

The V gene is TRBV7-9, the J gene TRBJ1-3; 7 nucleotides line up with TRBD1. The CDR3 totals 18 residues. V dropped 1 base and J dropped 3; count of bases not matched to a gene: 12. CDR1 SEHNR and CDR2 FQNEAQ come from the germline V gene (reference sequence). CDR3 DNA sequence: TGTGCCAGCAGCTTAGGGGTAAGCCAGGGGGTAAATGGAAACACCATATATTTT. Amino acids: CASSLGVSQGVNGNTIYF.

Of note for this clone: An end of the junction differs from the germline gene, which may be a read error. This chain joins TRBV5-4 and TRBJ2-1; a weak D match, TRBD2 (6 bases). The germline V gene has CDR1 SGHNT and CDR2 YYREEE (reference sequence). This CDR3 is 12 amino acids long. CDR3 sequence: CASSSLASEPFF. CDR3 sequence (DNA): TGTGCCAGCAGCTCCCTAGCGAGTGAGCCGTTCTTC.